This T cell receptor beta chain was captured by sequencing in a study of technical replicates of blood from a handful of donors. The assay was immunoSEQ multiplex PCR, and TCRdb's table has in-frame clones only and misses some. Of roughly 15,000 clones in the sample, around 87% were seen once. The CDR3 loop spans 17 amino acids. Germline V gene lookup returns CDR1 ENHRY and CDR2 SYGVKD. J was trimmed by 0 bases and V by 0 bases; bases with no gene match: 3. The chain is built from TRBV10-3 and TRBJ2-7; the match to TRBD2 covers 12 bases. The sequenced sample was PBMCs. The TCR sequence derives from a human donor in good health. Here the CDR3 reads CAISESLAGGSSYEQYF. The CDR3 nucleotides read TGTGCCATCAGTGAGTCTCTAGCGGGAGGGAGCTCCTACGAGCAGTACTTC.